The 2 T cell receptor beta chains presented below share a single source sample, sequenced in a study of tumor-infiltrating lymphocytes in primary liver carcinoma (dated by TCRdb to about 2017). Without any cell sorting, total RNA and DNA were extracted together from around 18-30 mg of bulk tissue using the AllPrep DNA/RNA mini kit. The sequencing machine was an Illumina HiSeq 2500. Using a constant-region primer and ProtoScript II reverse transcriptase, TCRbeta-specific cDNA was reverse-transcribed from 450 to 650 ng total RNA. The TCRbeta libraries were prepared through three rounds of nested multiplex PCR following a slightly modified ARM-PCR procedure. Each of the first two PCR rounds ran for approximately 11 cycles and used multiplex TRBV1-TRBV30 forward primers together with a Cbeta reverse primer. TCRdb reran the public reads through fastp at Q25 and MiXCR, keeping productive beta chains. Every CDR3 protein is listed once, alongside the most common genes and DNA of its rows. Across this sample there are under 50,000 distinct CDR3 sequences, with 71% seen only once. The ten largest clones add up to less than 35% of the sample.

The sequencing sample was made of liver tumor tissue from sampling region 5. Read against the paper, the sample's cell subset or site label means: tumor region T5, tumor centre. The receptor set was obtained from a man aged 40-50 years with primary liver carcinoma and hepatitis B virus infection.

The CDR3: CSVPADPYEQYF. Here the CDR3 DNA reads TGCAGCGTCCCGGCTGATCCCTACGAGCAGTACTTC. This chain uses TRBV29-1 with TRBJ2-7; D is ambiguous. The CDR3 totals 12 residues. The V gene lost 6 bases and the J gene lost 2 bases, with 11 bases spanning the gap. Looked up from germline, CDR1 is SQVTM and CDR2 is ANQGSEA.

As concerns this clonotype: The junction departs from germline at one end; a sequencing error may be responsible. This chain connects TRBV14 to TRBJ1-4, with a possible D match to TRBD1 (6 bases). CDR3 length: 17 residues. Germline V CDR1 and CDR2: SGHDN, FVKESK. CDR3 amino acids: CASSHLLGNRDFEKLLF. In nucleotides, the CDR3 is TGTGCCAGCAGCCACTTGTTAGGGAACAGGGACTTTGAAAAACTGCTTTTT.